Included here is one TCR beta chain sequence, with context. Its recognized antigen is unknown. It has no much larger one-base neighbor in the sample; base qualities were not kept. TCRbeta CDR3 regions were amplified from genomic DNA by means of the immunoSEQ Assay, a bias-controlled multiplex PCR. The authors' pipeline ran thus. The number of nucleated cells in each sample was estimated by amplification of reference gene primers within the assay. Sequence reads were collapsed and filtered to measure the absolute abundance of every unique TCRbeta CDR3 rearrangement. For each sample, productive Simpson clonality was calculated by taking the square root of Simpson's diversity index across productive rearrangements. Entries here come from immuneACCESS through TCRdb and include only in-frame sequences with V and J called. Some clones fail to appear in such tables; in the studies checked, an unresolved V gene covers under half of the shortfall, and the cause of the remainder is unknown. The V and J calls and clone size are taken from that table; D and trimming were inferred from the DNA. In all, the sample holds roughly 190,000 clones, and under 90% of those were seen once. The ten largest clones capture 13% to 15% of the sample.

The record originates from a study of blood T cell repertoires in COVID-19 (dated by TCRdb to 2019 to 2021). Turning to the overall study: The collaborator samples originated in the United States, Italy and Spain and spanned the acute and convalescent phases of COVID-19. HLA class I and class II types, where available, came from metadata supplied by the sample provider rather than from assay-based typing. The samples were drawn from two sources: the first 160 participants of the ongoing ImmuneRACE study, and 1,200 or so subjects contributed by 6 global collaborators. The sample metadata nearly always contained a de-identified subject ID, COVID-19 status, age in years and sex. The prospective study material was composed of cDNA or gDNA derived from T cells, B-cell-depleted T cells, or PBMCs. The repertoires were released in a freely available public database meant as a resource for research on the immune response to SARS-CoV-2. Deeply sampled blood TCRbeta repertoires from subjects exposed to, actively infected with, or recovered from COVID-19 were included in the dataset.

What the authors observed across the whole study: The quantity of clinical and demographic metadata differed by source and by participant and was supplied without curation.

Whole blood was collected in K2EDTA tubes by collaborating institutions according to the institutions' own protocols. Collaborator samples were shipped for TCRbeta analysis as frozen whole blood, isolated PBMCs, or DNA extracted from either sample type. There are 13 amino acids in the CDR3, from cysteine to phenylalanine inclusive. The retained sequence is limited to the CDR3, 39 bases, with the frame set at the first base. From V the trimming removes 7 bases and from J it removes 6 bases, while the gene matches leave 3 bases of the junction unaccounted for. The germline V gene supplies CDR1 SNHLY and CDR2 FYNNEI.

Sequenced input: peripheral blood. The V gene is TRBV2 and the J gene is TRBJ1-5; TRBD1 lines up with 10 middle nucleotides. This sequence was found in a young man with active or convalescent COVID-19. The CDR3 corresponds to CASNGQGVQPQHF. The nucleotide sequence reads TGTGCCAGCAATGGACAGGGGGTTCAGCCCCAGCATTTT. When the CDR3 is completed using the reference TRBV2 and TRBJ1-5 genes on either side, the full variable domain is EPEVTQTPSHQVTQMGQEVILRCVPISNHLYFYWYRQILGQKVEFLVSFYNNEISEKSEIFDDQFSVERPDGSNFTLKIRSTKLEDSAMYFCASNGQGVQPQHFGDGTRLSIL.